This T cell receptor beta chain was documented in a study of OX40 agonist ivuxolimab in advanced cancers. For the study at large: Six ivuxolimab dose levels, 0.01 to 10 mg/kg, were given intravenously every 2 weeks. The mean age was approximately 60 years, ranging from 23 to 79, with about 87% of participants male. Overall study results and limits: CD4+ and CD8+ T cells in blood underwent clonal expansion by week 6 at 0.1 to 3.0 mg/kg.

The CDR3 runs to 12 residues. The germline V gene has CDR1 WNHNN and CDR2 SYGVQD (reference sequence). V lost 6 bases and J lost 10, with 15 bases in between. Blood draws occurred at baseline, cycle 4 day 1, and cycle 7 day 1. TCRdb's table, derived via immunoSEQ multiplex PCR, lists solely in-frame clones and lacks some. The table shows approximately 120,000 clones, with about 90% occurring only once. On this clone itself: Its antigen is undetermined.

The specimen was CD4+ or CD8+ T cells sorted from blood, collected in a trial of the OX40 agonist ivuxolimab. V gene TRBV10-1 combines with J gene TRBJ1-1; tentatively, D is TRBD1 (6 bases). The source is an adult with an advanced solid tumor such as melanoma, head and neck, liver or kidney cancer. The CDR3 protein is CASSEDRTGAFF. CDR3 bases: TGCGCCAGCAGCGAAGACAGGACGGGAGCTTTCTTT.